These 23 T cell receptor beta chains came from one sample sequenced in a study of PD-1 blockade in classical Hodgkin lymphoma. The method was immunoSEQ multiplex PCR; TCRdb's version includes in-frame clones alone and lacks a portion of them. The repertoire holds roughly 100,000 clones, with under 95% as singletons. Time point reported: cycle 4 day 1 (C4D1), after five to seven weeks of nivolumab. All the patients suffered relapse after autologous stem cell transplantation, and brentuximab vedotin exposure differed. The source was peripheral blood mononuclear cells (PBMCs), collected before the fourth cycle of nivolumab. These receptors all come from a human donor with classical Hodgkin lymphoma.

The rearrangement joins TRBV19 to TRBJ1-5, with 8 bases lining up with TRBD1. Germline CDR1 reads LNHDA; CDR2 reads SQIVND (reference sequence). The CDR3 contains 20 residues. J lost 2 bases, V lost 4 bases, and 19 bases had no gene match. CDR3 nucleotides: TGTGCCAGTAGTACCTGGGGGAGGGCAGGGGGCCGAATAGGCAATCAGCCCCAGCATTTT. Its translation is CASSTWGRAGGRIGNQPQHF.

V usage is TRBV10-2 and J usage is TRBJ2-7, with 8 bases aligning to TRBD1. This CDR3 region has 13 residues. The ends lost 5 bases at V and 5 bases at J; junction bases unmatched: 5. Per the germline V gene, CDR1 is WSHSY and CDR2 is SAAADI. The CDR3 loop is CASSNRGVNEQYF. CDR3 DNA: TGCGCCAGCAGTAACAGGGGGGTGAACGAGCAGTACTTC.

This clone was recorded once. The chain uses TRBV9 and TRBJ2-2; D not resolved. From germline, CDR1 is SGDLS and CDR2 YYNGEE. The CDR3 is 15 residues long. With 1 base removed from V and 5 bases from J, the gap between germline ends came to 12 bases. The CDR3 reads CASSVYDSGTGELFF. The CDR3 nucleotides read TGTGCCAGCAGCGTATACGATTCCGGGACCGGGGAGCTGTTTTTT.

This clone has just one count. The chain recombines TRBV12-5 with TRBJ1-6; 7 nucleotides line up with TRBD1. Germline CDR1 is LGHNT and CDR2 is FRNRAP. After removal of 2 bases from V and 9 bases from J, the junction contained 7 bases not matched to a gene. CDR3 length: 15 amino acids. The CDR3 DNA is TGTGCTAGTGGTTTGTCGGACAGGTTTATTTCACCCCTCCACTTT. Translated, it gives CASGLSDRFISPLHF.

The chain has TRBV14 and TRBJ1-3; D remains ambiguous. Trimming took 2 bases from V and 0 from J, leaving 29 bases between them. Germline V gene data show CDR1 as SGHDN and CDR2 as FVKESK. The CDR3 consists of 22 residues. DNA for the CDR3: TGTGCCAGCAGCCAACGGGTGACGGACTCGACTATAGTCCCAGCCTCTGGAAACACCATATATTTT. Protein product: CASSQRVTDSTIVPASGNTIYF.

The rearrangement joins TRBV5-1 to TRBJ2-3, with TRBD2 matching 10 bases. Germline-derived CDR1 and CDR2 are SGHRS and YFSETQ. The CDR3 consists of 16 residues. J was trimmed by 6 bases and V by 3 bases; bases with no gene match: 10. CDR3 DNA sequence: TGCGCCAGCAGCTCGGGACTAGCGCATAAGGCGGATACGCAGTATTTT. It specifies CASSSGLAHKADTQYF.

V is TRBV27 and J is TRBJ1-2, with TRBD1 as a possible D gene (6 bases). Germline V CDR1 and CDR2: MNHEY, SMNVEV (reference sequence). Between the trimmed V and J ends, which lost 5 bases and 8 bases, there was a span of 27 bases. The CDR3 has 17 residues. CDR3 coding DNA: TGTGCCAGCAGTCCCACAAAAGTCGGTTTTGGTCAGGGGGGCTACACCTTC. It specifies CASSPTKVGFGQGGYTF.

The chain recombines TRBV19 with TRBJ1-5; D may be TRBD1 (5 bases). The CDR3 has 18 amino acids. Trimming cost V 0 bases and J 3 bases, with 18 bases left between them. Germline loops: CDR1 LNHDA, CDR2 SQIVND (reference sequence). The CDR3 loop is CASSIDRVGGSDNQPQHF. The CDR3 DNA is TGTGCCAGTAGTATAGACCGGGTTGGGGGTAGTGACAATCAGCCCCAGCATTTT.

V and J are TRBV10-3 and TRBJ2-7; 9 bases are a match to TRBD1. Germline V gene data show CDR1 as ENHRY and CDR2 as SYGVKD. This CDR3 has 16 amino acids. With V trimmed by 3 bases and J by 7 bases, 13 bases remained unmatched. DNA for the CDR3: TGTGCCATCAGTGAAGGTGGGGGACAGGGTACGAGGGAGCAGTACTTC. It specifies CAISEGGGQGTREQYF.

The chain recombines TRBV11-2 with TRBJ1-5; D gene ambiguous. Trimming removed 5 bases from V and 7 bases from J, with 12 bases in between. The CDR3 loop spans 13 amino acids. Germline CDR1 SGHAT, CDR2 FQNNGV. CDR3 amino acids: CASSDDTFQPQHF. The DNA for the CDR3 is TGTGCCAGCAGCGATGACACTTTCCAGCCCCAGCATTTT.

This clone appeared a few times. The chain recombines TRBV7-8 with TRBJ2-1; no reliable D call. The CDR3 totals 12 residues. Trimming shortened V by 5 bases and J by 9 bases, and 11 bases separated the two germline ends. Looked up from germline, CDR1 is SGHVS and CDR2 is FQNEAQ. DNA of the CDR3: TGTGCCAGCAGCCCGGTCGGTGGTGAGCAGTTCTTC. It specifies CASSPVGGEQFF.

The CDR3 here is CASSQDRPGLEAFRNEQFF. Here the CDR3 DNA reads TGTGCCAGCAGCCAAGATCGGCCGGGACTAGAGGCTTTCCGAAATGAGCAGTTCTTC. V gene TRBV14 combines with J gene TRBJ2-1, with TRBD2 matching 8 bases. This CDR3 spans 19 amino acids. Germline V gene sequence: CDR1 SGHDN, CDR2 FVKESK. V was pared by 0 bases and J by 7 bases, with 17 bases of the junction left unmatched.

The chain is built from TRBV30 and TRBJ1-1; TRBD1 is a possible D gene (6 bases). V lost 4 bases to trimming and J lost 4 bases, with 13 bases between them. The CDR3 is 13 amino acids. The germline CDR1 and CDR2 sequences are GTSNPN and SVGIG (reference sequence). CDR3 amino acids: CAWTRRGSTEAFF. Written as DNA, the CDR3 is TGTGCCTGGACCAGAAGGGGGAGCACTGAAGCTTTCTTT. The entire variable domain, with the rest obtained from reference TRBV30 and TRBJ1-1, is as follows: SQTIHQWPATLVQPVGSPLSLECTVEGTSNPNLYWYRQAAGRGLQLLFYSVGIGQISSEVPQNLSASRPQDRQFILSSKKLLLSDSGFYLCAWTRRGSTEAFFGQGTRLTVV.

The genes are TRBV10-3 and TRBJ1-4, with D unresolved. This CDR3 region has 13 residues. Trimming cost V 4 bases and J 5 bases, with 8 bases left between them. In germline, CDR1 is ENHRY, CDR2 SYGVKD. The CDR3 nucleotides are TGTGCCATCAGTGTTTTGGGGAATGAAAAACTGTTTTTT. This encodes CAISVLGNEKLFF.

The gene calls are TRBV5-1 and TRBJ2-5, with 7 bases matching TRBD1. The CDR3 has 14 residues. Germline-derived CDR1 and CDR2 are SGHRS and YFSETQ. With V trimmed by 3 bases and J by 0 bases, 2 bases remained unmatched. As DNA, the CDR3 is TGCGCCAGCAGCTGGGGACAGTACCAAGAGACCCAGTACTTC. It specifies CASSWGQYQETQYF.

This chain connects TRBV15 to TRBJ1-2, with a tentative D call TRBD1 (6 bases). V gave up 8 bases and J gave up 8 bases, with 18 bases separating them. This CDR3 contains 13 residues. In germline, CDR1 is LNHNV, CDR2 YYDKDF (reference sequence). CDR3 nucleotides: TGTGCCACCCATGACGGGGGGCTTTGGGGCTACACCTTC. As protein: CATHDGGLWGYTF.

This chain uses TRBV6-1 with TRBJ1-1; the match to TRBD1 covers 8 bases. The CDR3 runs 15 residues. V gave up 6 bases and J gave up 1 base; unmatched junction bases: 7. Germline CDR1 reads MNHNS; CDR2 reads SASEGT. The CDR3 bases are TGTGCCAGCAGAGACAGGGGTGAAGGGAACACTGAAGCTTTCTTT. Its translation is CASRDRGEGNTEAFF.

In DNA form, the CDR3 reads TGCAGCGTGGTTGGACATCCGAACACTGAAGCTTTCTTT. Encoded protein: CSVVGHPNTEAFF. The chain recombines TRBV29-1 with TRBJ1-1; D might be TRBD1 (5 bases). Trimming took off 6 bases at V and 1 base at J, with 12 bases between the two ends. Germline V gives CDR1 SQVTM, CDR2 ANQGSEA. The CDR3 runs to 13 residues.

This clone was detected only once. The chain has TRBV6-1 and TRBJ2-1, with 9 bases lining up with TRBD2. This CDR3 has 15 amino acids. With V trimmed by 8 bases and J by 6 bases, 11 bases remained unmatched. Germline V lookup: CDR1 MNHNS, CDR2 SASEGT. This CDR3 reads CASLISGRRRNEQFF. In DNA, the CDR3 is TGTGCCAGCCTTATTAGCGGGAGACGTCGCAATGAGCAGTTCTTC.

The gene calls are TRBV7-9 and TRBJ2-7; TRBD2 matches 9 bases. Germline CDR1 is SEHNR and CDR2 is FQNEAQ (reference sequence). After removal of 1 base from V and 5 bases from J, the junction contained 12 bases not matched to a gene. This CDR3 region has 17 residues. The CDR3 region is CASSLVRQLAGPHEQYF. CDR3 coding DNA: TGTGCCAGCAGCTTAGTGAGGCAGCTAGCGGGACCCCACGAGCAGTACTTC. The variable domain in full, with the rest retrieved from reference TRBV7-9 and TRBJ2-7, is DTGVSQNPRHKITKRGQNVTFRCDPISEHNRLYWYRQTLGQGPEFLTYFQNEAQLEKSRLLSDRFSAERPKGSFSTLEIQRTEQGDSAMYLCASSLVRQLAGPHEQYFGPGTRLTVT.

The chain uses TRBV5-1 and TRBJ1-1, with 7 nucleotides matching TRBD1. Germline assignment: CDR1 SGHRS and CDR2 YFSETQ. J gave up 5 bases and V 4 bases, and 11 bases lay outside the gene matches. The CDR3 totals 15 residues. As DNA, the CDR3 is TGCGCCAGCAGCCCCCTGACAGGGAGAGGGACTGAAGCTTTCTTT. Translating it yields CASSPLTGRGTEAFF.

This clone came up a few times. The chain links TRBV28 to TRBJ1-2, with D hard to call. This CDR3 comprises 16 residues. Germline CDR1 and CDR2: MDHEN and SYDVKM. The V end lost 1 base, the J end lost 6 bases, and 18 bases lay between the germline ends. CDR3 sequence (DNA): TGTGCCAGCAGTTTATTCCACTTCCTTGGCAATGATGGCTACACCTTC. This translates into CASSLFHFLGNDGYTF.

The CDR3 loop reads CASSPQPGTSGNNEQFF. The CDR3 DNA follows: TGTGCCAGCAGCCCCCAACCCGGGACTAGCGGGAACAATGAGCAGTTCTTC. The chain employs TRBV7-2 and TRBJ2-1, with TRBD2 identical over 13 bases. The V gene's germline CDR1 is SGHTA and CDR2 FQGNSA. Losses at the gene ends were 5 bases for V and 5 bases for J; bases not matched to a gene: 9. The CDR3 is 17 amino acids.